This T cell receptor beta chain was sequenced during a study of early T cells in non-severe SARS-CoV-2 infection. This clonotype has a count of ten or more. The CDR3 is 16 amino acids. V lost 6 bases and J lost 7; bases outside the gene matches: 14. Germline V gene sequence: CDR1 MDHEN, CDR2 SYDVKM. TCRdb re-called the 5' RACE reads through MiXCR, storing one row per CDR3 protein. This sample has tens of thousands of distinct CDR3 sequences, with about 10% found just once. The chain combines TRBV28 with TRBJ1-5; 8 bases are a match to TRBD1. The sequencing used whole blood, collected at baseline. This receptor was taken from an adult who was a healthcare worker with PCR-confirmed SARS-CoV-2 infection or an uninfected control (not recorded which). CDR3 protein: CASSPQPPGGRQPQHF. Here the CDR3 DNA reads TGTGCCAGCAGCCCGCAGCCTCCAGGGGGCCGCCAGCCCCAGCATTTT.